The next 17 T cell receptor beta chains were all read from a single sample in a study of blood T cell repertoires in COVID-19. Only in-frame clones appear in the TCRdb table, and some are missing; sequencing was by immunoSEQ multiplex PCR. The data hold some 200,000 clones, with around 84% observed a single time. Sequenced material: peripheral blood. Receptor source: a man aged 50-60 years with acute or convalescent COVID-19.

This clone has more than one count but fewer than ten. V and J are TRBV5-8 and TRBJ1-4, with D perhaps TRBD1 (5 bases). The ends were cut back, 6 bases at V and 8 bases at J, with 17 bases in the middle. The CDR3 consists of 14 residues. The germline CDR1 and CDR2 sequences are SGHTS and YDEGEE. The CDR3 bases are TGTGCCAGCACCCTACAGGCCCGGGGGGAAAAACTGTTTTTT. As protein: CASTLQARGEKLFF.

The V call is TRBV19, the J call TRBJ2-1, with 10 bases lining up with TRBD2. V was pared by 3 bases and J by 4 bases, with 3 bases of the junction left unmatched. In germline, CDR1 is LNHDA, CDR2 SQIVND (reference sequence). The CDR3 totals 15 residues. The CDR3 coding sequence is TGTGCCAGTAGTATTTTACTAGCGGGGTACAATGAGCAGTTCTTC. Protein: CASSILLAGYNEQFF.

The chain carries TRBV24-1 and TRBJ2-3; the match to TRBD2 covers 15 bases. V lost 10 bases and J lost 0; bases outside the gene matches: 10. The CDR3 runs 18 residues. Looked up from germline, CDR1 is KGHDR and CDR2 is SFDVKD. DNA for the CDR3: TGTGCCACAGTTGCCGGGACTAGCGGGGGGCAGAGCACAGATACGCAGTATTTT. This sequence encodes CATVAGTSGGQSTDTQYF.

The gene calls are TRBV25-1 and TRBJ2-3, with TRBD2 matching over 7 bases. The V segment lost 6 bases and the J segment 3 bases; nucleotides outside the gene matches: 12. The CDR3 totals 16 residues. Germline values: CDR1 MGHDK, CDR2 SYGVNS. CDR3 sequence (DNA): TGTGCCAGCAGGATGGGGCTAGCGGATAAAACAGATACGCAGTATTTT. As protein: CASRMGLADKTDTQYF.

This chain joins TRBV5-1 and TRBJ1-1, with D maybe TRBD1 (5 bases). The germline V gene encodes CDR1 SGHRS and CDR2 YFSETQ. V dropped 3 bases and J dropped 2 bases, with 8 bases sitting between them. This CDR3 has 13 amino acids. The CDR3 reads CASSYGHNTEAFF. The CDR3 DNA reads TGCGCCAGCAGCTACGGACATAACACTGAAGCTTTCTTT.

The genes are TRBV5-4 and TRBJ1-1; 7 bases are a match to TRBD1. Looked up from germline, CDR1 is SGHNT and CDR2 is YYREEE (reference sequence). The CDR3 contains 13 residues. V trimming: 4 bases; J trimming: 4 bases; junction bases outside the gene matches: 4. The CDR3 bases are TGTGCCAGCAGCCCACAGGGGATCACTGAAGCTTTCTTT. Amino acids: CASSPQGITEAFF.

This rearrangement joins TRBV5-1 to TRBJ2-7, with D maybe TRBD1 (6 bases). CDR1 and CDR2 (germline): SGHRS, YFSETQ. The germline V and J ends were trimmed by 6 bases and 3 bases, with 16 bases remaining between them. CDR3 length: 14 residues. The CDR3: CASKAGATIYEQYF. The CDR3 nucleotides read TGCGCCAGCAAGGCAGGGGCCACTATCTACGAGCAGTACTTC.

The chain joins TRBV5-1 to TRBJ2-1, with D unresolved. The V end was cut by 0 bases, the J end by 9 bases, with 10 bases between. This CDR3 is built from 13 residues. CDR1 is SGHRS and CDR2 is YFSETQ in the germline V gene. The DNA for the CDR3 is TGCGCCAGCAGCTTGGTCCCAGGAACTGAGCAGTTCTTC. Translating gives CASSLVPGTEQFF.

Here the CDR3 reads CASSTGVTEAFF. CDR3 nucleotides: TGTGCCAGCAGTACAGGGGTAACTGAAGCTTTCTTT. The gene calls are TRBV6-5 and TRBJ1-1; 7 nucleotides match TRBD1. Germline values: CDR1 MNHEY, CDR2 SVGAGI. The CDR3 consists of 12 residues. Unmatched junction bases numbered 2, after V lost 5 bases and J lost 5 bases.

V gene TRBV6-5 combines with J gene TRBJ2-7; TRBD1 matches 9 bases. V lost 5 bases and J lost 3; bases outside the gene matches: 5. The germline gives CDR1 MNHEY, CDR2 SVGAGI. The CDR3 is made up of 14 amino acids. The CDR3 DNA reads TGTGCCAGCAGTACCACGGGACAGGGCTACGAGCAGTACTTC. Translating gives CASSTTGQGYEQYF.

The V and J genes are TRBV12-5 and TRBJ1-2; weak D call: TRBD1 (6 bases). V lost 6 bases to trimming and J lost 6 bases, with 14 bases between them. The CDR3 contains 13 residues. From germline, CDR1 is LGHNT and CDR2 FRNRAP. CDR3 region: CASGPGEPNGYTF. The DNA of the CDR3 is TGTGCTAGTGGCCCAGGGGAGCCGAATGGCTACACCTTC.

V gene TRBV6-5 combines with J gene TRBJ2-7, with D hard to call. Germline values: CDR1 MNHEY, CDR2 SVGAGI. The CDR3 is 11 amino acids. V was cut by 6 bases and J by 3 bases, with 6 bases left in between. The chain's CDR3 is CASSQDYEQYF. DNA of the CDR3: TGTGCCAGCAGCCAGGACTACGAGCAGTACTTC.

Details on this clone: Because the CDR3's place on the DNA is in doubt, the DNA is left out and the CDR3 is given as listed by TCRdb. This chain joins TRBV11-1 and TRBJ2-5; the table's D call, TRBD2, has no DNA check behind it. Germline CDR1 SGHAT, CDR2 FQDESV (reference sequence). The CDR3 length equals 14 residues, ends included. CDR3 region: CASSFGPGRETQYF.

The chain uses TRBV4-1 and TRBJ1-1, with TRBD1 identical over 7 bases. The V and J ends lost 0 bases and 3 bases, in that order; junction bases with no gene match: 10. Germline CDR1 is MGHRA and CDR2 is YSYEKL. This CDR3 has 17 amino acids. The CDR3 region has the DNA TGCGCCAGCAGCCAAGATAGCATGAGGGGGCTGCACACTGAAGCTTTCTTT. As protein: CASSQDSMRGLHTEAFF.

This chain uses TRBV3-1 (or the pseudogene TRBV3-2) with TRBJ1-3, with 7 positions matching TRBD1. V lost 3 bases and J lost 1; bases outside the gene matches: 6. Germline V lookup: CDR1 LGHDT, CDR2 YNNKEL (reference sequence). This CDR3 contains 16 residues. This CDR3 reads CASSHGGGQSGNTIYF. The CDR3 nucleotides are TGTGCCAGCAGCCACGGGGGGGGACAGTCTGGAAACACCATATATTTT.

V and J are TRBV11-2 and TRBJ2-1; D perhaps matches TRBD1 (6 bases). Trimming stripped 2 bases from V and 10 bases from J, with 9 bases between. The germline gives CDR1 SGHAT, CDR2 FQNNGV. The CDR3 has 12 amino acids. The CDR3 protein is CASSLLGQEQFF. The CDR3 DNA is TGTGCCAGCAGCTTACTTGGACAGGAGCAGTTCTTC.

This clone was picked up one time. The chain combines TRBV12-3 or TRBV12-4 with TRBJ2-5; unclear D gene. There are 13 residues in the CDR3. Deletions cut 6 bases from V and 0 bases from J, with 8 bases between. Here the CDR3 reads CASSFGDQETQYF. In DNA form, the CDR3 reads TGTGCCAGCAGCTTTGGAGACCAAGAGACCCAGTACTTC.